The 26 T cell receptor beta chains below all came from one sample that was sequenced in a study of cytomegalovirus exposure and HLA in healthy donors. It was with 60 Vbeta and 13 Jbeta primers that the PCR ran. Sequencing was performed with immunoSEQ multiplex PCR; in TCRdb, only in-frame clones are kept and a portion is missing. The sample has around 100,000 clones; around 65% are singletons. The sequencing input was PBMCs. These receptors all come from a woman in her forties or fifties in good health and CMV-seronegative.

This chain uses TRBV11-3 with TRBJ1-6; 7 bases agree with TRBD1. This CDR3 is 16 amino acids long. Germline V gene sequence: CDR1 SGHNT, CDR2 YENEEA. J gave up 6 bases and V 2 bases, and 7 bases lay outside the gene matches. CDR3: CASSLIGGDSNSPLHF. CDR3 in DNA: TGTGCCAGCAGCTTAATAGGAGGGGACAGTAATTCACCCCTCCACTTT. The variable domain in full, with the rest retrieved from reference TRBV11-3 and TRBJ1-6, is EAGVVQSPRYKIIEKKQPVAFWCNPISGHNTLYWYLQNLGQGPELLIRYENEEAVDDSQLPKDRFSAERLKGVDSTLKIQPAELGDSAVYLCASSLIGGDSNSPLHFGNGTRLTVT.

This chain joins TRBV9 and TRBJ2-7; 8 nucleotides align to TRBD2. Germline CDR1 is SGDLS and CDR2 is YYNGEE. After removal of 0 bases from V and 0 bases from J, the junction contained 2 bases not matched to a gene. This CDR3 region has 15 residues. The CDR3, as DNA: TGTGCCAGCAGCGTAGAAGCGGGGGACTCCTACGAGCAGTACTTC. Its translation: CASSVEAGDSYEQYF.

V gene TRBV27 combines with J gene TRBJ1-5; tentative D call: TRBD1 (5 bases). V was clipped by 6 bases and J by 6 bases, with 15 bases between them. Germline lookup yields CDR1 MNHEY and CDR2 SMNVEV (reference sequence). This CDR3 is built from 14 residues. Here the CDR3 reads CASSPSVGGQPQHF. DNA for the CDR3: TGTGCCAGCAGCCCCTCCGTCGGGGGTCAGCCCCAGCATTTT.

The chain couples TRBV7-9 to TRBJ1-1; TRBD1 is a possible D gene (5 bases). The CDR3 loop spans 13 amino acids. V lost 5 bases and J lost 4, with 11 bases in between. Germline CDR1 reads SEHNR; CDR2 reads FQNEAQ (reference sequence). The CDR3 DNA reads TGTGCCAGCAGCCCACAGGATGGCACTGAAGCTTTCTTT. Residues: CASSPQDGTEAFF.

A word on this clone: Germline is not matched at one junction end, which may reflect a read error. The sample has other DNA sequences that encode this CDR3 too. The chain couples TRBV6-4 to TRBJ1-1; no clear D gene. This CDR3 has 13 amino acids. The germline V gene has CDR1 MRHNA and CDR2 SNTAGT. The CDR3 region is CASSEQRATEAFF. In DNA form, the CDR3 reads TGTGCCAGCAGTGAGCAGAGGGCTACTGAGGCTTTCTTT.

The chain combines TRBV30 with TRBJ1-1, with TRBD1 matching 8 bases. The CDR3 is 15 residues long. V trimming: 4 bases; J trimming: 0 bases; junction bases outside the gene matches: 7. The germline V gene encodes CDR1 GTSNPN and CDR2 SVGIG (reference sequence). CDR3 DNA: TGTGCCTGGAAACCCAAACAGGGGGTGAACACTGAAGCTTTCTTT. Translating it yields CAWKPKQGVNTEAFF.

The chain recombines TRBV19 with TRBJ2-7; a weak D match, TRBD1 (8 bases). The CDR3 consists of 13 residues. V lost 5 bases, J lost 6 bases, and 14 bases lay in between. CDR1 is LNHDA and CDR2 is SQIVND in the germline V gene (reference sequence). The CDR3 sequence: CASSRQGRGEQYF. CDR3 DNA sequence: TGTGCCAGTAGTCGACAGGGGAGGGGCGAGCAGTACTTC.

This sequence joins TRBV10-2 and TRBJ1-5; no firm D call. Germline CDR1 and CDR2: WSHSY and SAAADI. The germline V and J ends were trimmed by 0 bases and 9 bases, with 15 bases remaining between them. The length of the CDR3 is 15 residues. This CDR3 is CASSESGAGLGPQHF. CDR3 bases: TGCGCCAGCAGTGAGTCGGGTGCAGGTCTTGGGCCCCAGCATTTT.

This chain joins TRBV7-2 and TRBJ2-7, with D maybe TRBD2 (5 bases). The CDR3 contains 14 residues. Between the trimmed V and J ends, which lost 1 base and 7 bases, there was a span of 14 bases. Germline CDR1 SGHTA, CDR2 FQGNSA. CDR3 nucleotide sequence: TGTGCCAGCAGCTTAGAACTAAGGTCGGGGGAGCAGTACTTC. Protein sequence: CASSLELRSGEQYF.

The genes are TRBV27 and TRBJ2-3; TRBD2 agrees at 8 bases. CDR3 size: 16 residues. Germline loops: CDR1 MNHEY, CDR2 SMNVEV (reference sequence). Germline trimming cut 3 bases from V and 2 bases from J; bases unmatched to any gene: 7. Here the CDR3 DNA reads TGTGCCAGCAGTTTGTATCTAGCGGGTACCACAGATACGCAGTATTTT. This sequence encodes CASSLYLAGTTDTQYF.

V usage is TRBV9 and J usage is TRBJ2-7; 7 positions agree with TRBD2. The CDR3 runs to 14 residues. With V trimmed by 0 bases and J by 3 bases, 3 bases remained unmatched. Germline assignment: CDR1 SGDLS and CDR2 YYNGEE. The CDR3 DNA reads as TGTGCCAGCAGCGTAGGGGGGGGACGCTACGAGCAGTACTTC. It translates to CASSVGGGRYEQYF.

The V and J genes are TRBV4-1 and TRBJ1-1; D is unclear. The CDR3 contains 12 residues. Germline V lookup: CDR1 MGHRA, CDR2 YSYEKL. V was pared by 1 base and J by 7 bases, with 7 bases between. For the CDR3, the DNA is TGCGCCAGCAGCCAAGGCCAGATTGAAGCTTTCTTT. It yields the protein CASSQGQIEAFF.

V usage is TRBV7-6 and J usage is TRBJ2-1; D perhaps matches TRBD2 (6 bases). Germline V lookup: CDR1 SGHVS, CDR2 FNYEAQ. Deletions cut 4 bases from V and 4 bases from J, with 14 bases between. This CDR3 has 15 amino acids. CDR3 in amino acids: CASSSGRDFYNEQFF. CDR3 nucleotides: TGTGCCAGCAGCTCCGGCCGGGACTTTTACAATGAGCAGTTCTTC.

This clone was detected a few times. This chain joins TRBV7-2 and TRBJ1-3; D gene uncertain. V dropped 2 bases and J dropped 2 bases, with 10 bases sitting between them. Looked up from germline, CDR1 is SGHTA and CDR2 is FQGNSA. The CDR3 is 15 amino acids. CDR3 amino acids: CASSLKRNPGNTIYF. Written as DNA, the CDR3 is TGTGCCAGCAGCTTAAAGCGGAACCCTGGAAACACCATATATTTT.

For this clone: One end of the junction does not line up with germline, which may come from a read error. This chain uses TRBV4-1 with TRBJ2-1; a weak D match, TRBD2 (6 bases). Germline loops: CDR1 MGHRA, CDR2 YSYEKL. This CDR3 spans 13 amino acids. The CDR3 sequence: CASSQKGLSQAIF. CDR3 sequence (DNA): TGCGCCAGCAGCCAAAAGGGACTCAGCCAGGCCATCTTC.

This sequence joins TRBV19 and TRBJ2-7; TRBD2 is a possible D gene (6 bases). V was pared by 5 bases and J by 0 bases, with 14 bases between. CDR3 length: 15 amino acids. The germline V gene has CDR1 LNHDA and CDR2 SQIVND (reference sequence). CDR3 sequence reads: CASSPRLDHSYEQYF. The CDR3 coding sequence is TGTGCCAGTAGTCCTCGACTAGATCACTCCTACGAGCAGTACTTC. Full variable domain (missing parts from reference TRBV19 and TRBJ2-7): DGGITQSPKYLFRKEGQNVTLSCEQNLNHDAMYWYRQDPGQGLRLIYYSQIVNDFQKGDIAEGYSVSREKKESFPLTVTSAQKNPTAFYLCASSPRLDHSYEQYFGPGTRLTVT.

J is TRBJ2-3 and V is TRBV28, with 8 bases aligning to TRBD1. The germline V gene has CDR1 MDHEN and CDR2 SYDVKM. V shed 6 bases, J shed 1 base, and the junction held 6 bases outside the gene matches. The CDR3 sequence is 15 residues long. CDR3 DNA: TGTGCCAGCAGCCGCCGGACAGGGCGCACAGATACGCAGTATTTT. Translating it yields CASSRRTGRTDTQYF. The whole variable domain, filled in from reference TRBV28 and TRBJ2-3, reads DVKVTQSSRYLVKRTGEKVFLECVQDMDHENMFWYRQDPGLGLRLIYFSYDVKMKEKGDIPEGYSVSREKKERFSLILESASTNQTSMYLCASSRRTGRTDTQYFGPGTRLTVL.

V gene TRBV7-9 combines with J gene TRBJ2-7; 7 positions agree with TRBD2. There are 15 residues in the CDR3. From germline, CDR1 is SEHNR and CDR2 FQNEAQ (reference sequence). The V and J ends lost 6 bases and 1 base, in that order; junction bases with no gene match: 9. CDR3 loop: CASSEKGLGSYEQYF. The CDR3 region has the DNA TGTGCCAGCAGTGAGAAAGGACTAGGATCCTACGAGCAGTACTTC.

The V call is TRBV11-1, the J call TRBJ2-7, with D possibly matching TRBD2 (6 bases). CDR1 and CDR2 from the germline V gene are SGHAT and FQDESV (reference sequence). Trimming cost V 2 bases and J 0 bases, with 8 bases left between them. This CDR3 contains 14 residues. DNA for the CDR3: TGTGCCAGCAGCTTAAATAGCGGCTCCTACGAGCAGTACTTC. Translation: CASSLNSGSYEQYF.

J is TRBJ2-5 and V is TRBV28; 7 bases agree with TRBD2. The CDR3 has 15 residues. CDR1 and CDR2 (germline): MDHEN, SYDVKM. V lost 1 base, J lost 3 bases, and 5 bases stayed unmatched. The CDR3 is CASSLLGGSKETQYF. CDR3 nucleotide sequence: TGTGCCAGCAGTTTATTGGGCGGGAGTAAAGAGACCCAGTACTTC.

The chain employs TRBV4-1 and TRBJ1-5; TRBD1 aligns across 8 bases. CDR1 and CDR2 from the germline V gene are MGHRA and YSYEKL. V trimming: 4 bases; J trimming: 0 bases; junction bases outside the gene matches: 8. This CDR3 region has 17 residues. The chain's CDR3 is CASSLRGPNDSNQPQHF. DNA of the CDR3: TGCGCCAGCAGCCTCAGGGGGCCAAACGATAGCAATCAGCCCCAGCATTTT.

The rearrangement uses TRBV4-2 and TRBJ2-3; 12 nucleotides agree with TRBD2. Per germline, CDR1 LGHNA and CDR2 YNFKEQ. With V trimmed by 8 bases and J by 1 base, 7 bases remained unmatched. CDR3 length: 16 amino acids. This chain's CDR3 is CASGQSSGGGTDTQYF. CDR3 bases: TGTGCCAGCGGACAATCTAGCGGGGGGGGCACAGATACGCAGTATTTT.

This clone appeared a few times. The chain couples TRBV5-4 to TRBJ2-1, with D possibly being TRBD1 (6 bases). V lost 4 bases and J lost 0, with 11 bases in between. The CDR3 runs to 15 residues. From germline, CDR1 is SGHNT and CDR2 YYREEE (reference sequence). CDR3 sequence (DNA): TGTGCCAGCAGCCCGGGACAAAGCTCCTACAATGAGCAGTTCTTC. Translation: CASSPGQSSYNEQFF.

The chain has TRBV7-8 and TRBJ2-7; the match to TRBD1 covers 7 bases. V lost 2 bases, J lost 2 bases, and 12 bases stayed unmatched. CDR3 size: 17 residues. In germline, CDR1 is SGHVS, CDR2 FQNEAQ. The chain's CDR3 is CASSLSRLGTVTYEQYF. The CDR3 region has the DNA TGTGCCAGCAGCTTAAGCCGGTTGGGGACAGTGACCTACGAGCAGTACTTC.

V usage is TRBV11-3 and J usage is TRBJ2-7; 10 bases align to TRBD1. J was trimmed by 2 bases and V by 5 bases; bases with no gene match: 15. This CDR3 spans 18 amino acids. Germline-derived CDR1 and CDR2 are SGHNT and YENEEA. The CDR3 loop is CASSEGDRGSPRPYEQYF. CDR3 DNA: TGTGCCAGCAGCGAGGGGGACAGGGGATCCCCTAGGCCCTACGAGCAGTACTTC.

This clone was counted once. The chain uses TRBV7-2 and TRBJ2-7; a possible D gene is TRBD1 (5 bases). Germline V gene data show CDR1 as SGHTA and CDR2 as FQGNSA. This CDR3 contains 13 residues. Trimming pared 1 base from V and 5 bases from J, leaving 9 bases between. The CDR3 protein is CASSLGRTNEQYF. CDR3 nucleotide sequence: TGTGCCAGCAGCTTAGGGCGGACAAACGAGCAGTACTTC.